This T cell receptor (beta chain) stems from a study of blood T cell repertoires in COVID-19. The repertoire was sequenced with immunoSEQ multiplex PCR; TCRdb's copy has only in-frame clones and lacks some. Seen here are roughly 95,000 clones, under 90% observed once, and the top ten hold 24%. V lost 1 base, J lost 7 bases, and 8 bases lay in between. There are 13 residues in the CDR3. Material for sequencing was peripheral blood. This rearrangement joins TRBV12-3 or TRBV12-4 to TRBJ2-1, with D possibly being TRBD2 (5 bases). This clonotype originated in a human donor in a cohort sampled during active COVID-19. CDR3 DNA sequence: TGTGCCAGCAGTTTAGGGAGCGGAAATGAGCAGTTCTTC. Its translation is CASSLGSGNEQFF.